These 4 T cell receptor beta chains share one sample of origin, sequenced in a study of shared clonotypes between healthy human individuals. Only in-frame clones appear in the TCRdb table, and some are missing; sequencing was by immunoSEQ multiplex PCR. The repertoire holds 1,400,000 or so clones, with 98% to 99% as singletons. Sequencing was carried out using naive CD4+ T cells sorted from blood. Subset defined: CD45RA+ positively selected. The receptors here all came from a man aged 25-45 years in good health.

The genes are TRBV6-4 and TRBJ2-2; unclear D gene. The germline CDR1 and CDR2 sequences are MRHNA and SNTAGT. This CDR3 region has 14 residues. Trimming shortened V by 2 bases and J by 5 bases, and 9 bases separated the two germline ends. The CDR3 DNA sequence: TGTGCCAGCAGTGACCTGGACGGTACCGGGGAGCTGTTTTTT. Translation: CASSDLDGTGELFF.

The chain has TRBV27 and TRBJ2-1; 9 bases are shared with TRBD2. The ends lost 5 bases at V and 3 bases at J; junction bases unmatched: 5. The CDR3 has 15 residues. Germline CDR1 MNHEY, CDR2 SMNVEV (reference sequence). The CDR3 region is CASSLNSGSYNEQFF. The CDR3 nucleotides read TGTGCCAGCAGTCTAAATAGCGGGAGCTACAATGAGCAGTTCTTC.

This clone was detected only once. The chain combines TRBV7-2 with TRBJ2-1, with 7 positions matching TRBD2. The CDR3 runs to 16 residues. Germline-derived CDR1 and CDR2 are SGHTA and FQGNSA. The ends lost 8 bases at V and 0 bases at J; junction bases unmatched: 10. DNA of the CDR3: TGTGCCAGCCTGAGGAGGCGCGGGAGCTCCTACAATGAGCAGTTCTTC. Amino acid sequence: CASLRRRGSSYNEQFF. Using reference TRBV7-2 and TRBJ2-1 for the parts outside the CDR3, the full variable domain is GAGVSQSPSNKVTEKGKDVELRCDPISGHTALYWYRQSLGQGLEFLIYFQGNSAPDKSGLPSDRFSAERTGGSVSTLTIQRTQQEDSAVYLCASLRRRGSSYNEQFFGPGTRLTVL.

The chain links TRBV5-1 to TRBJ1-4; D not resolved. V was shortened by 0 bases and J by 5 bases, with 8 bases between the two germline ends. This CDR3 comprises 14 residues. CDR1 is SGHRS, CDR2 YFSETQ, per germline. CDR3 nucleotides: TGCGCCAGCAGCTTGGGCGGGCCGAATGAAAAACTGTTTTTT. Protein product: CASSLGGPNEKLFF.